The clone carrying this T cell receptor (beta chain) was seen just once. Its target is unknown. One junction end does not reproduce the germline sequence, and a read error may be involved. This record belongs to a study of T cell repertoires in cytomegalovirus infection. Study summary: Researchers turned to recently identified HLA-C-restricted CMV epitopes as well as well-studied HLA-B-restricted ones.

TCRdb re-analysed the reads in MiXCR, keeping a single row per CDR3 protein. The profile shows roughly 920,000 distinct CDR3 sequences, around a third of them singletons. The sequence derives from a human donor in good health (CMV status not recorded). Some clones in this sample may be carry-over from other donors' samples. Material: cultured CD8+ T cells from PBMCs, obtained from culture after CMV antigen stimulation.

Here the CDR3 reads CASSLSKRGETHYF. DNA of the CDR3: TGTGCCAGCAGTTTATCGAAGAGGGGTGAGACCCACTACTTC. This sequence joins TRBV27 and TRBJ2-5, with D perhaps assigned TRBD1 or TRBD2 (5 bases each). The germline V gene has CDR1 MNHEY and CDR2 SMNVEV (reference sequence). CDR3 length: 14 amino acids.